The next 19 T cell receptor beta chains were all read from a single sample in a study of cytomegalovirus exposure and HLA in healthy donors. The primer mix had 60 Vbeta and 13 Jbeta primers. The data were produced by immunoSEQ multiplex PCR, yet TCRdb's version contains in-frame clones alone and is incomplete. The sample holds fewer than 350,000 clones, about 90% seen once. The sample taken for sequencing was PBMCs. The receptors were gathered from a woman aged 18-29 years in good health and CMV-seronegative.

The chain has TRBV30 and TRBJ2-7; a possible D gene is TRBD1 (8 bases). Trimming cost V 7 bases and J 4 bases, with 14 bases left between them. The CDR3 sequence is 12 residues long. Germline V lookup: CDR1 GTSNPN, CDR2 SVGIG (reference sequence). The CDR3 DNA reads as TGTGCCTCCGGACAGGGAGGGTACGAGCAGTACTTC. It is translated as CASGQGGYEQYF.

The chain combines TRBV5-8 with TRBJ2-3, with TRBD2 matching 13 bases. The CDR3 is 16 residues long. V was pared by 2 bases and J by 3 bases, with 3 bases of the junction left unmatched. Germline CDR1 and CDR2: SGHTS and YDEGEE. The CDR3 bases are TGTGCCAGCAGCTTTCTGACTAGCGGGGGGACAGATACGCAGTATTTT. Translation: CASSFLTSGGTDTQYF.

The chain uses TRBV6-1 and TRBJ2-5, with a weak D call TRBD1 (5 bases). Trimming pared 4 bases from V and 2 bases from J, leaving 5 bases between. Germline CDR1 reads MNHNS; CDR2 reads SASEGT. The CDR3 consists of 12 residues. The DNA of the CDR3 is TGTGCCAGCAGTGGACAGCAAGAGACCCAGTACTTC. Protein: CASSGQQETQYF.

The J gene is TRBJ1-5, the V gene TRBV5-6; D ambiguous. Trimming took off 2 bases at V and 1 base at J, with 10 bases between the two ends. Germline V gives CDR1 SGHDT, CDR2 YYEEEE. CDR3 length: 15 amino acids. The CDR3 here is CASSFRLVSNQPQHF. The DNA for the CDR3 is TGTGCCAGCAGCTTTCGGTTGGTGAGCAATCAGCCCCAGCATTTT.

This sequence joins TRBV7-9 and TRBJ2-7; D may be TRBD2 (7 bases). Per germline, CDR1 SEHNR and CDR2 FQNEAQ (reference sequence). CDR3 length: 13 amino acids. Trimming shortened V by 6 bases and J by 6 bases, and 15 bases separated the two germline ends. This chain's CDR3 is CASRGGAQSEQYF. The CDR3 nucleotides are TGTGCCAGCAGGGGGGGGGCGCAGAGCGAGCAGTACTTC.

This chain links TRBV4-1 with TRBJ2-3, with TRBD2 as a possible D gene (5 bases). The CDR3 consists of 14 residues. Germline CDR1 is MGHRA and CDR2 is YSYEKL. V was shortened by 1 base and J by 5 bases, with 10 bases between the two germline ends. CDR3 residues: CASSQAETIDTQYF. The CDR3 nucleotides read TGCGCCAGCAGCCAAGCAGAGACTATAGATACGCAGTATTTT.

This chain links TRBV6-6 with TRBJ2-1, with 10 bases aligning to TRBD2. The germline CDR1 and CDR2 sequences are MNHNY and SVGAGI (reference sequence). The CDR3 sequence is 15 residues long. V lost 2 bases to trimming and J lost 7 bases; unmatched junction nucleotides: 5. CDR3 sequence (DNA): TGTGCCAGCAGTTACGGCGGGACTAGCGAGAATGAGCAGTTCTTC. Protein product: CASSYGGTSENEQFF.

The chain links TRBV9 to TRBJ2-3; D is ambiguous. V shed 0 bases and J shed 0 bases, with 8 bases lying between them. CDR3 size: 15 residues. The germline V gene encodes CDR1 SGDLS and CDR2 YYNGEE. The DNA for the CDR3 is TGTGCCAGCAGCGTAGGAGAGATGAGCACAGATACGCAGTATTTT. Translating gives CASSVGEMSTDTQYF.

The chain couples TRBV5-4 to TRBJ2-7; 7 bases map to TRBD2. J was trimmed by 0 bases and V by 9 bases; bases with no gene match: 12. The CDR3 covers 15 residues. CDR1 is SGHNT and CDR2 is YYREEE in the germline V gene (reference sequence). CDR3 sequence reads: CATQRGGALSYEQYF. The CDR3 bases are TGTGCCACCCAGCGGGGCGGGGCGCTCTCCTACGAGCAGTACTTC.

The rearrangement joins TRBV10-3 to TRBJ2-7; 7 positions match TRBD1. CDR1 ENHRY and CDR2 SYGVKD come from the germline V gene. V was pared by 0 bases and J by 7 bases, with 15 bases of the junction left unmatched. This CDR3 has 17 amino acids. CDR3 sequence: CAISESPAGGIRMEQYF. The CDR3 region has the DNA TGTGCCATCAGTGAGTCGCCGGCAGGGGGTATAAGGATGGAGCAGTACTTC.

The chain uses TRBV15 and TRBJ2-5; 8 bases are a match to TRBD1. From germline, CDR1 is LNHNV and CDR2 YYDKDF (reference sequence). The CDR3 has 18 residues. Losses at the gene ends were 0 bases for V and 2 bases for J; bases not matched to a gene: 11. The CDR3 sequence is CATSRDRGRQGKQETQYF. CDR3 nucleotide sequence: TGTGCCACCAGCAGAGATCGTGGCCGACAGGGGAAACAAGAGACCCAGTACTTC.

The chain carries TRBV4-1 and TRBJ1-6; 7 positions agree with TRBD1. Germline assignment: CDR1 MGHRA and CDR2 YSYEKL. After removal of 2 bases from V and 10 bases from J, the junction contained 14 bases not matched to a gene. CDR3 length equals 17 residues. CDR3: CASSQPASPGQLSPLHF. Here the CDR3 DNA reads TGCGCCAGCAGCCAACCTGCAAGCCCGGGACAGCTATCACCCCTCCACTTT.

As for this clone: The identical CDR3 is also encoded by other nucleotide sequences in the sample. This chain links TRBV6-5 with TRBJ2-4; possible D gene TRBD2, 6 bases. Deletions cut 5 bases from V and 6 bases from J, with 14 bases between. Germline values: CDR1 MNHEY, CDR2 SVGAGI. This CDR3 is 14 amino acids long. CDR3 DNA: TGTGCCAGCAGTCCCGTGGAGGGATTAAACATTCAGTACTTC. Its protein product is CASSPVEGLNIQYF.

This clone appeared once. The DNA of the CDR3 is TGTGCCAGCAGCTTAGAAGGGGCCCCCCTCAATCAGCCCCAGCATTTT. Translation gives CASSLEGAPLNQPQHF. The chain uses TRBV7-2 and TRBJ1-5; D is perhaps TRBD1 (5 bases). CDR3 size: 16 residues. CDR1 SGHTA and CDR2 FQGNSA come from the germline V gene. V was shortened by 1 base and J by 3 bases, with 13 bases between the two germline ends. Based on the CDR3 plus reference TRBV7-2 and TRBJ1-5, the full variable domain is GAGVSQSPSNKVTEKGKDVELRCDPISGHTALYWYRQSLGQGLEFLIYFQGNSAPDKSGLPSDRFSAERTGGSVSTLTIQRTQQEDSAVYLCASSLEGAPLNQPQHFGDGTRLSIL.

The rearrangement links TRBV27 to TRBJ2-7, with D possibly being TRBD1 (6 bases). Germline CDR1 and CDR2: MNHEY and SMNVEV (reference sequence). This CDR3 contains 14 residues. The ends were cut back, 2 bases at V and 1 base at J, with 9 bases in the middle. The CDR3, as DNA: TGTGCCAGCAGTTTAAGTACAGGGTCCTACGAGCAGTACTTC. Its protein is CASSLSTGSYEQYF.

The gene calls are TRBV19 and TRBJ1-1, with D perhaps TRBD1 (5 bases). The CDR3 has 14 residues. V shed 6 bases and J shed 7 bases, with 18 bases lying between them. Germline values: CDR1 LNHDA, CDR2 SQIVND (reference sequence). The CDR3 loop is CASRGNPLRGEAFF. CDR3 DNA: TGTGCCAGTAGGGGTAACCCACTTAGGGGTGAAGCTTTCTTT.

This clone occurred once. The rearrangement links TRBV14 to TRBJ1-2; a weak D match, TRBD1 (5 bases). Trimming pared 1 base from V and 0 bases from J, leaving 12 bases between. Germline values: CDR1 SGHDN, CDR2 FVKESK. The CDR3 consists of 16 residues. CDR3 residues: CASSQGGGLANYGYTF. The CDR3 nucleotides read TGTGCCAGCAGCCAAGGTGGGGGGTTAGCTAACTATGGCTACACCTTC.

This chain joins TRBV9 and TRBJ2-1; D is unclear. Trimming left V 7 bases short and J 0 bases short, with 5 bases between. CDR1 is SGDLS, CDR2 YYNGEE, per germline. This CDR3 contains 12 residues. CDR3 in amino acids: CASLPSYNEQFF. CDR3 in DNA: TGTGCCAGCCTCCCCTCCTACAATGAGCAGTTCTTC.

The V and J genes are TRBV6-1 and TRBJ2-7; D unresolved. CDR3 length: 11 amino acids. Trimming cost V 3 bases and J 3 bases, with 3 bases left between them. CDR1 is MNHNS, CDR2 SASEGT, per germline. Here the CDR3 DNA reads TGTGCCAGCAGTGAGTACTACGAGCAGTACTTC. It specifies CASSEYYEQYF.